These 5 T cell receptor beta chains originate from one sample sequenced in a study of blood T cell repertoires in COVID-19. Assay: immunoSEQ multiplex PCR; the TCRdb copy retains only in-frame clones and omits some. This table has 200,000 to 250,000 clones, around 85% appearing once. Sequencing input: peripheral blood. These receptors all stem from a woman between 35 and 50 years old with active or convalescent COVID-19.

The CDR3 is CATSDPPSGREQFF. The DNA for the CDR3 is TGTGCCACCAGTGACCCGCCCTCTGGCAGGGAGCAGTTCTTC. This rearrangement joins TRBV24-1 to TRBJ2-1; D remains unclear. V was shortened by 4 bases and J by 10 bases, with 16 bases between the two germline ends. Germline CDR1 reads KGHDR; CDR2 reads SFDVKD. The CDR3 spans 14 residues.

This clone was found a few times. V usage is TRBV12-3 or TRBV12-4 and J usage is TRBJ2-2; D call uncertain. This CDR3 region has 13 residues. Between the trimmed V and J ends, which lost 6 bases and 4 bases, there was a span of 9 bases. CDR3 sequence reads: CASRPDTTGELFF. DNA for the CDR3: TGTGCCAGCAGGCCAGACACCACCGGGGAGCTGTTTTTT.

This clone was counted between two and nine times. This chain links TRBV6-5 with TRBJ1-5, with unresolved D. CDR3 length: 14 amino acids. The V end lost 0 bases, the J end lost 3 bases, and 6 bases lay between the germline ends. Germline CDR1 MNHEY, CDR2 SVGAGI. CDR3 loop: CASSYSRFNQPQHF. DNA for the CDR3: TGTGCCAGCAGTTACTCGAGATTCAATCAGCCCCAGCATTTT.

This clone was counted once. The genes are TRBV5-4 and TRBJ1-3; 7 bases align to TRBD1. The CDR3 has 13 amino acids. V shed 4 bases, J shed 4 bases, and the junction held 2 bases outside the gene matches. Germline-derived CDR1 and CDR2 are SGHNT and YYREEE (reference sequence). CDR3 nucleotide sequence: TGTGCCAGCAGCAGGGGACAGGGAAACACCATATATTTT. Protein sequence: CASSRGQGNTIYF.

The chain is built from TRBV5-6 and TRBJ1-1, with D perhaps matching TRBD1 (5 bases). V gave up 4 bases and J gave up 3 bases, with 19 bases separating them. The length of the CDR3 is 16 residues. Germline CDR1 is SGHDT and CDR2 is YYEEEE. The CDR3 region is CASSPSTMAGHTEAFF. CDR3 nucleotides: TGTGCCAGCAGCCCCTCAACGATGGCGGGGCACACTGAAGCTTTCTTT.